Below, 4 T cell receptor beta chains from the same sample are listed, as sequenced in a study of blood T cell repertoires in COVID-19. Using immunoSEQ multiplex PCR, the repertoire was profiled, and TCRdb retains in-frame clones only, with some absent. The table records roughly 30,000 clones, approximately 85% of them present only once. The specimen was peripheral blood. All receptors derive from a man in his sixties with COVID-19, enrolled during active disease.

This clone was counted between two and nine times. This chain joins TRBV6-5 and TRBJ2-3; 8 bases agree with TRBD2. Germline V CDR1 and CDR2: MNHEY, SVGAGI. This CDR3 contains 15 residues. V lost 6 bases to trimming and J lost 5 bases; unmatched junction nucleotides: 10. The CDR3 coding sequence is TGTGCCAGCAGCCTTAGCGGGACCATGGTAGATACGCAGTATTTT. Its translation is CASSLSGTMVDTQYF.

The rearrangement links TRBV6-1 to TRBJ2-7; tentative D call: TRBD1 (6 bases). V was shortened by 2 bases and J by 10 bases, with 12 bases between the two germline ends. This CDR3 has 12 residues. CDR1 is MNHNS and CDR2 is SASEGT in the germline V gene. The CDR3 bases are TGTGCCAGCAGTGAACTGGGGGCCCTACAGTACTTC. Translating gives CASSELGALQYF.

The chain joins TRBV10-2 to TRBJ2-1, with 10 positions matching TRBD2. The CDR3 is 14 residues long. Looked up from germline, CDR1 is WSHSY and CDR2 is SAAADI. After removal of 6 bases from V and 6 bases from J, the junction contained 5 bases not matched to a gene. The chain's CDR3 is CASRGTSAPNEQFF. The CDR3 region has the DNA TGCGCCAGCAGAGGGACTAGCGCTCCCAATGAGCAGTTCTTC.

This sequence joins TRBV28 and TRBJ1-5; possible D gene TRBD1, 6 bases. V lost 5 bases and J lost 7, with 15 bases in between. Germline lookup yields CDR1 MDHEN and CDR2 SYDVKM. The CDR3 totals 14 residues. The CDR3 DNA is TGTGCCAGCAGTCAGGGCAGGGGAACGCAGCCCCAGCATTTT. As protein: CASSQGRGTQPQHF.